Listed here is a single T cell receptor beta chain. Its target is unknown. These data are taken from a study of post-analysis software for immune sequencing data. Germline CDR1 reads SGHTA; CDR2 reads FQGNSA. V was clipped by 2 bases and J by 4 bases, with 9 bases between them. The CDR3 extends over 13 amino acids. Unique molecular identifiers were carried by the TCR beta cDNA libraries. From roughly 1 to 10 million T cells, about 500,000 cDNA molecules were obtained. One entry per CDR3 protein, called by TCRdb with MiXCR from the PCR reads. This table has 750,000 to 900,000 distinct CDR3 sequences, roughly 46% appearing once. Overall study findings and caveats: A significant reduction in normalized Chao1 diversity was observed in multiple sclerosis patients versus controls. TRBV5-6, TRBV5-1 and TRBV20-1 were among roughly five TRBV segments more frequent in patients than controls.

The sequenced sample consisted of blood. The TCR comes from a girl between 5 and 17 years old with multiple sclerosis. V gene TRBV7-2 combines with J gene TRBJ2-7; D call uncertain. The CDR3 DNA follows: TGTGCCAGCAGCTTATTTGAAGGGTACGAGCAGTACTTC. As protein: CASSLFEGYEQYF.